Included here is one T cell receptor beta chain sequence, with context. Its antigen is currently unknown. The data originate from a study of shared clonotypes between healthy human individuals. Study information: Each donor's CD8 memory used one plate, CD8 naive two, each CD4 subset three.

Positively selected for CCR7, the CD45RO-negative cells used as naive CD8 cells excluded terminally differentiated effector memory CD45RA+ cells. Clones were sequenced by immunoSEQ multiplex PCR, and TCRdb holds only the in-frame ones, with some missing. The sample lists approximately 600,000 clones, 95% occurring once. Whole-study findings and limits: Inspection by rarefaction showed sorted-subset sequencing to be incomplete despite large depth. What limited the represented genetic and exposure-history diversity was the small number of donors.

Sequenced input: naive CD8+ T cells sorted from blood. The sequence came from a woman in her 30s in good health.

The CDR3 here is CASSFQGGPPETQYF. The CDR3, as DNA: TGTGCCAGCAGCTTCCAGGGGGGACCGCCAGAGACCCAGTACTTC. The chain carries TRBV5-4 and TRBJ2-5, with D possibly matching TRBD1 (7 bases). Deletions cut 2 bases from V and 4 bases from J, with 15 bases between. This CDR3 spans 15 amino acids. In germline, CDR1 is SGHNT, CDR2 YYREEE (reference sequence).